The entry below describes one T cell receptor beta chain. A much more abundant neighbour one base away suggests this may be a read error. The data belong to a study of blood T cells in healthy people across ages. With a J-beta primer mix and a sample-barcoded 5' primer, a second PCR ran about 7 to 11 cycles. TCRdb re-called the 5' RACE reads with MiXCR, one entry per CDR3 protein. In the table there are hundreds of thousands of distinct CDR3 sequences, approximately 52% of which are singletons. From germline, CDR1 is SQVTM and CDR2 ANQGSEA. Trimming removed 4 bases from V and 7 bases from J, with 17 bases in between. The CDR3 is 14 amino acids.

Sequencing was performed on blood. This chain links TRBV29-1 with TRBJ2-1; D is perhaps TRBD1 (6 bases). The source of this sequence is a woman aged 80 or older in good health. In nucleotides, the CDR3 is TGCAGCGTTGTCCCCGTGGCAGGGGCAAATGAGCAGTTCTTC. Residues: CSVVPVAGANEQFF.